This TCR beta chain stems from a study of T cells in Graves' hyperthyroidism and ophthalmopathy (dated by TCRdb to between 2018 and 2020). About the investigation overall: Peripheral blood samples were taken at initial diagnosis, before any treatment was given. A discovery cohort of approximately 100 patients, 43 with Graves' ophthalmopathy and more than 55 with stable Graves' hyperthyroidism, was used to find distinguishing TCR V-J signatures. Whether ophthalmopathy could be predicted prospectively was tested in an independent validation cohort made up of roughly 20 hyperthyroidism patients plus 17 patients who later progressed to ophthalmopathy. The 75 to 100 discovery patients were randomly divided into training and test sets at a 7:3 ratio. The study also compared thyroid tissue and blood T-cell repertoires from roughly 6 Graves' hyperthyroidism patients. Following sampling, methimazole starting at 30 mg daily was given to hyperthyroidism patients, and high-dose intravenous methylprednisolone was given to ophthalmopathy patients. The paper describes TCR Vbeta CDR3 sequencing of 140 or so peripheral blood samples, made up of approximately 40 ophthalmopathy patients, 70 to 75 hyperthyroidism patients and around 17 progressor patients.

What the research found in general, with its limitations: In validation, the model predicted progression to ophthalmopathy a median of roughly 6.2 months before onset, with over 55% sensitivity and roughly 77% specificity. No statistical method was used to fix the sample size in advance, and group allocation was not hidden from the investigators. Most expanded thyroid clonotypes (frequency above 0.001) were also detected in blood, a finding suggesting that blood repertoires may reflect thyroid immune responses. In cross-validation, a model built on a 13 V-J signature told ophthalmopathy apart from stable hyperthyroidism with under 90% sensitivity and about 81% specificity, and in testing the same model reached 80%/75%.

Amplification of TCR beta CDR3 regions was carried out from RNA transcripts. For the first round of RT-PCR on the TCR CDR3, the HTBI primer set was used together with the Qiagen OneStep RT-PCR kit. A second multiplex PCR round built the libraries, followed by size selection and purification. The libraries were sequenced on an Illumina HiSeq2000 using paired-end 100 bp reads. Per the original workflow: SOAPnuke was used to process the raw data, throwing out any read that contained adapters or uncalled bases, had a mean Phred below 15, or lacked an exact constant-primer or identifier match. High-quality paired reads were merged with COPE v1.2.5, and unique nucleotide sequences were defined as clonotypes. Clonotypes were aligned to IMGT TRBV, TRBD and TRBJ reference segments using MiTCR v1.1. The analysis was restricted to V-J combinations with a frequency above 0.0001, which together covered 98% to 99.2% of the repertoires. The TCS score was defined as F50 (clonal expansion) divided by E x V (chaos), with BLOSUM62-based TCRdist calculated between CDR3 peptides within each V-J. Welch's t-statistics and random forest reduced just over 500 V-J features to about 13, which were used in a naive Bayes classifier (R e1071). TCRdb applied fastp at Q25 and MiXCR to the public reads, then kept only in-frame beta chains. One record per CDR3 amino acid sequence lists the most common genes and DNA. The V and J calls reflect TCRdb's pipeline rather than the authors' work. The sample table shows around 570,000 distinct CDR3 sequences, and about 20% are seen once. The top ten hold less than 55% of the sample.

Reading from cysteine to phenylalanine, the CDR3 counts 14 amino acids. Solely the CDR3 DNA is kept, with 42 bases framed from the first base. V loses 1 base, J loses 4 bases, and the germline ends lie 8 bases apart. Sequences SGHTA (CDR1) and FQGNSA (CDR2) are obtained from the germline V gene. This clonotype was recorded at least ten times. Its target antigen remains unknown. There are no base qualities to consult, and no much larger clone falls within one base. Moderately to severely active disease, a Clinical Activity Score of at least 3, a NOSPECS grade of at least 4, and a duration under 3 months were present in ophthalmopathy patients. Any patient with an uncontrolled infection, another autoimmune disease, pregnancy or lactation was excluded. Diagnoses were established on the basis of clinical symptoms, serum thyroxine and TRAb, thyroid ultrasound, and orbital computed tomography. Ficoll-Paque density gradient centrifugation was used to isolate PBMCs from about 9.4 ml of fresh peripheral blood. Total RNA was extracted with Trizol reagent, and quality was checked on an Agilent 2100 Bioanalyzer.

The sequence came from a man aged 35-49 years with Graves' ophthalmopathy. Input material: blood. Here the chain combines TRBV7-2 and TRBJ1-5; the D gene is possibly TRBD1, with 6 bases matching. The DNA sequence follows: TGTGCCAGCAGCTTAGAAGGGGGGAATCAGCCCCAGCATTTT. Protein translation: CASSLEGGNQPQHF.